One sample yielded the 5 T cell receptor beta chains listed below, sequenced in a study of shared clonotypes between healthy human individuals. Sequenced by immunoSEQ multiplex PCR; TCRdb stores in-frame clones only, minus some. Here the sample spans about 480,000 clones, around 79% being singletons. The sample taken for sequencing was PBMCs. The receptors shown here come from a woman between 40 and 55 years old in good health. Some clones in this sample may be carry-over from other donors' samples.

V usage is TRBV6-5 and J usage is TRBJ2-3, with TRBD2 matching 9 bases. V gave up 6 bases and J gave up 4 bases; unmatched junction bases: 5. The germline gives CDR1 MNHEY, CDR2 SVGAGI. The CDR3 is 14 residues long. For the CDR3, the DNA is TGTGCCAGCAGCCGCGCGGGGGGGGCAGATACGCAGTATTTT. Its protein is CASSRAGGADTQYF.

The genes are TRBV2 and TRBJ2-2, with TRBD2 matching 7 bases. The CDR3 loop spans 15 amino acids. V dropped 0 bases and J dropped 7; count of bases not matched to a gene: 5. Germline CDR1 reads SNHLY; CDR2 reads FYNNEI. CDR3 loop: CASSEAGGHGGELFF. The CDR3, as DNA: TGTGCCAGCAGTGAAGCGGGAGGGCATGGCGGGGAGCTGTTTTTT.

V is TRBV21-1 and J is TRBJ2-2; the table's D call, TRBD2, has no DNA check behind it. TRBV21-1 represents a pseudogene. The CDR3 is made up of 18 amino acids. CDR3 loop: CASSKGPYSSANTGELFF. The CDR3 DNA follows: TGTGCCAGCAGCAAAGGGCCCTACTCTAGCGCGAACACCGGGGAGCTGTTTTTT.

This clone was detected a few times. This chain connects TRBV27 to TRBJ1-1; D is unresolved. Trimming removed 5 bases from V and 1 base from J, with 11 bases in between. This CDR3 is 14 amino acids long. The V gene's germline CDR1 is MNHEY and CDR2 SMNVEV (reference sequence). CDR3 in amino acids: CASSPRRENTEAFF. CDR3 sequence (DNA): TGTGCCAGCAGTCCCCGCCGAGAGAACACTGAAGCTTTCTTT.

The rearrangement uses TRBV10-3 and TRBJ2-3; weak D call: TRBD2 (6 bases). The CDR3 loop spans 16 amino acids. V was clipped by 4 bases and J by 1 base, with 15 bases between them. The germline gives CDR1 ENHRY, CDR2 SYGVKD. The CDR3 nucleotides are TGTGCCATCAGTGTCGGCGGGGATCGTGGCACAGATACGCAGTATTTT. This translates into CAISVGGDRGTDTQYF.